A selection of T cell receptor beta chains follows, all from one sample in a study of technical replicates of blood from a few donors. Sequencing was performed with immunoSEQ multiplex PCR; in TCRdb, only in-frame clones are kept and a portion is missing. The table lists some 80,000 clones, around 95% of them singletons. Sequenced material: T cells isolated from PBMCs. The receptors here all came from a human donor in good health. The CDR3 runs from the conserved cysteine through the conserved F or W. The D gene is left open where the match is weak.

j_gene: TRBJ1-1
v_gene: TRBV21-1
d_gene: NA
CDR3aa: CASPVPSTGFSKSEAFF
CDR3nt: TGTGCCAGCCCAGTACCTTCGACAGGGTTCTCGAAGAGTGAAGCTTTCTTT

j_gene: TRBJ1-1
v_gene: TRBV30
d_gene: NA
CDR3aa: CAWSPGTRITEAFF
CDR3nt: TGTGCCTGGAGTCCTGGGACACGGATCACTGAAGCTTTCTTT

j_gene: TRBJ2-7
v_gene: TRBV9
d_gene: TRBD2
CDR3aa: CASSAAESSGRRLEQYF
CDR3nt: TGTGCCAGCAGCGCGGCGGAATCTAGCGGGAGGAGACTCGAGCAGTACTTC

j_gene: TRBJ2-5
v_gene: TRBV10-3
d_gene: NA
CDR3aa: CAISESPGYDQETQYF
CDR3nt: TGTGCCATCAGTGAGTCGCCGGGATATGACCAAGAGACCCAGTACTTC

j_gene: TRBJ1-2
v_gene: TRBV27
d_gene: NA
CDR3aa: CASSLTMGLGNPFYGYTF
CDR3nt: TGTGCCAGCAGTTTAACGATGGGCCTTGGAAACCCCTTTTATGGCTACACCTTC

j_gene: TRBJ2-2
v_gene: TRBV25-1
d_gene: TRBD2
CDR3aa: CASSYLAGDPRELFF
CDR3nt: TGTGCCAGCAGTTACTTAGCGGGAGACCCCCGGGAGCTGTTTTTT

j_gene: TRBJ1-3
v_gene: TRBV6-1
d_gene: NA
CDR3aa: CASSPTGSGNTIYF
CDR3nt: TGTGCCAGCAGTCCAACAGGGTCCGGAAACACCATATATTTT

j_gene: TRBJ2-4
v_gene: TRBV4-3
d_gene: NA
CDR3aa: CASSQETLAKNIQYF
CDR3nt: TGCGCCAGCAGCCAAGAAACTCTAGCCAAAAACATTCAGTACTTC

j_gene: TRBJ1-1
v_gene: TRBV25-1
d_gene: TRBD1
CDR3aa: CASWGTVDTEAFF
CDR3nt: TGTGCCAGCTGGGGGACAGTGGACACTGAAGCTTTCTTT

j_gene: TRBJ1-1
v_gene: TRBV19
d_gene: NA
CDR3aa: CASSINAESTEAFF
CDR3nt: TGTGCCAGTAGTATAAACGCGGAATCCACTGAAGCTTTCTTT

j_gene: TRBJ2-7
v_gene: TRBV28
d_gene: NA
CDR3aa: CASGADDYEQYF
CDR3nt: TGTGCCAGTGGGGCCGACGACTACGAGCAGTACTTC

j_gene: TRBJ2-7
v_gene: TRBV6-5
d_gene: TRBD2
CDR3aa: CASGTSGTYEQYF
CDR3nt: TGTGCCAGCGGGACTAGCGGAACCTACGAGCAGTACTTC

j_gene: TRBJ2-1
v_gene: TRBV7-6
d_gene: TRBD2
CDR3aa: CASSFRAGGPRSYNEQFF
CDR3nt: TGTGCCAGCAGCTTCCGGGCGGGAGGGCCGAGATCCTACAATGAGCAGTTCTTC

j_gene: TRBJ1-3
v_gene: TRBV14
d_gene: NA
CDR3aa: CASSFYFPDRPSGNTIYF
CDR3nt: TGTGCCAGCAGCTTCTACTTCCCTGACAGGCCGTCTGGAAACACCATATATTTT

j_gene: TRBJ1-1
v_gene: TRBV10-3
d_gene: NA
CDR3aa: CAISEGVNTEAFF
CDR3nt: TGTGCCATCAGTGAAGGAGTTAACACTGAAGCTTTCTTT

j_gene: TRBJ2-1
v_gene: TRBV13
d_gene: NA
CDR3aa: CASSLGLISYNEQFF
CDR3nt: TGTGCCAGCAGCTTAGGACTTATATCCTACAATGAGCAGTTCTTC

j_gene: TRBJ2-4
v_gene: TRBV9
d_gene: TRBD2
CDR3aa: CASSVDLAGGNIQYF
CDR3nt: TGTGCCAGCAGCGTAGATCTAGCGGGAGGAAACATTCAGTACTTC